This T cell receptor (beta chain) was retrieved from a study of graft-versus-host responses after intestinal transplantation. Looking at the study overall: Recipients obtained multivisceral, liver-intestinal, or isolated intestinal transplants. Once they had received anti-thymocyte globulin induction, all recipients took tacrolimus and steroids for roughly three years.

The bone marrow was collected post-transplant, and it came from the posterior iliac crest or another site. This CDR3 has 12 amino acids. CDR1 ENHRY and CDR2 SYGVKD come from the germline V gene. The V end lost 6 bases, the J end lost 5 bases, and 10 bases lay between the germline ends. Here immunoSEQ multiplex PCR was the method, and the copy in TCRdb shows in-frame clones only, minus some. The profile shows 15,000 to 20,000 clones, over 75% of them singletons. This clonotype was obtained from a human patient who received an intestinal transplant, so some T cells may come from the graft donor. The V call is TRBV10-3, the J call TRBJ2-5, with unresolved D. The sequences come from bone marrow, collected 125 days after intestinal transplantation. CDR3 loop: CAISRIGETQYF. CDR3 in DNA: TGTGCCATCAGCCGGATAGGGGAGACCCAGTACTTC.